This T cell receptor (beta chain) was identified during a study of T-cell memory formation after mild COVID-19. This clonotype appeared a single time. Its antigen remains unknown. TCRdb re-analysed the 5' RACE reads in MiXCR, keeping a single row per CDR3 protein. The sample holds about 110,000 distinct CDR3 sequences, 15% to 20% seen once. Points from the study as a whole: CD8+ contracting clones occupied EMRA, while CD4+ ones occupied mainly CM and EM. Pre-infection memory already had some responding clones, implying cross-reactive memory joined.

The CDR3 is 21 residues long. Sequenced sample: PBMCs or a T cell subset sorted from them (not recorded which). The chain has TRBV21-1 and TRBJ1-6; the table's D call of TRBD1 was not tested on the DNA. TRBV21-1 corresponds to a pseudogene. The TCR comes from an adult woman who had mild COVID-19 (a few samples of this study predate the infection). Cell type and time point are not known. The CDR3 protein is CASSKRPTGELQGSYNSPLHF. DNA of the CDR3: TGTGCCAGCAGCAAAAGGCCGACAGGGGAGCTACAAGGCTCCTATAATTCACCCCTCCACTTT.